This T cell receptor (beta chain) was found in a study of response to subunit inactivated influenza vaccine. Regarding this clonotype: An end of the junction differs from the germline gene, which may be a read error.

TCRdb analysed the RT-PCR reads with MiXCR anew, one entry per CDR3 protein. The data hold roughly 710,000 distinct CDR3 sequences, with less than 15% observed a single time. Germline-derived CDR1 and CDR2 are LGHDT and YNNKEL (reference sequence). CDR3 length: 15 residues. The V call is TRBV3-1, the J call TRBJ2-7, with D possibly being TRBD2 (6 bases). The source of this sequence is a man aged 50 to 59 who received an inactivated influenza vaccine. The sample was PBMCs from blood, taken 14 to 15 days before vaccination. The CDR3 DNA reads as TGTGCCAGCAGCCCACGACTAGTAGCCACCTACGAGCAGTGCTTC. It codes for CASSPRLVATYEQCF.